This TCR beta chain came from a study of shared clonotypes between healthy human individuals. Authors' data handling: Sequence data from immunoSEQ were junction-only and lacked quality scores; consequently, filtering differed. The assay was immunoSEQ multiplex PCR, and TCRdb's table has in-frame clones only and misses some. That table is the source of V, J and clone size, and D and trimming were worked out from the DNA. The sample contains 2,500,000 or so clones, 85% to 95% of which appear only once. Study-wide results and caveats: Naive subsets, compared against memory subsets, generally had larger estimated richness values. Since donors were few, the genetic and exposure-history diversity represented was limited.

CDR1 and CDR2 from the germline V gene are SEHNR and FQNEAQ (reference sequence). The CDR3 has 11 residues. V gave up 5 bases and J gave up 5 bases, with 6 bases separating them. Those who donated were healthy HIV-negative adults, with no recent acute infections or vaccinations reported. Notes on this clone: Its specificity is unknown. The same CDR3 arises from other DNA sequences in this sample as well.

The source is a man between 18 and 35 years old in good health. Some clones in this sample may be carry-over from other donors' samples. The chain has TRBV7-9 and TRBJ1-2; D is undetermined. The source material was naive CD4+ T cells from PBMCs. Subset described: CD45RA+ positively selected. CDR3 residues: CASSPGYGYTF. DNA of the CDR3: TGTGCCAGCAGCCCAGGATATGGCTACACCTTC.